The 23 T cell receptor beta chains given below trace back to one sample, sequenced in a study of CD8+ T cells in alopecia areata. After isolation, RNA underwent reverse transcription to generate cDNA as the sequencing template. Sequenced by immunoSEQ multiplex PCR; TCRdb stores in-frame clones only, minus some. The sample has 30,000 to 35,000 clones; 55% are singletons. The sample was NKG2D-high CD8+ T cells sorted from blood. Source of these receptors: a human donor with alopecia areata.

This chain uses TRBV4-2 with TRBJ2-7; 9 nucleotides align to TRBD1. Germline lookup yields CDR1 LGHNA and CDR2 YNFKEQ. Trimming at V came to 0 bases and at J to 3 bases, leaving 6 bases not matched to a gene. This CDR3 has 16 amino acids. CDR3 bases: TGTGCCAGCAGCCAAGATCTCTGGGACAGGGTCTACGAGCAGTACTTC. This translates into CASSQDLWDRVYEQYF.

This clone was observed a few times. At one end, the junction sequence differs from germline, possibly due to a read error. The rearrangement joins TRBV7-2 to TRBJ2-1; the match to TRBD2 covers 9 bases. Germline lookup yields CDR1 SGHTA and CDR2 FQGNSA. There are 17 residues in the CDR3. CDR3 loop: CASSSLEGGGAYNEQFF. The CDR3 region has the DNA TGTGCCAGCAGCTCCCTCGAAGGCGGGGGGGCCTATAATGAGCAGTTCTTC.

The chain recombines TRBV9 with TRBJ2-7; D perhaps matches TRBD1 (6 bases). This CDR3 comprises 14 residues. Germline CDR1 reads SGDLS; CDR2 reads YYNGEE. Trimming shortened V by 0 bases and J by 4 bases, and 11 bases separated the two germline ends. As DNA, the CDR3 is TGTGCCAGCAGCGTAGGGGGGCCCCCTTACGAGCAGTACTTC. Its translation is CASSVGGPPYEQYF.

The chain is built from TRBV5-1 and TRBJ2-1; no reliable D call. V gave up 0 bases and J gave up 0 bases, with 7 bases separating them. This CDR3 is built from 15 residues. Looked up from germline, CDR1 is SGHRS and CDR2 is YFSETQ. The CDR3 is CASSLVRSSYNEQFF. The CDR3 nucleotides read TGCGCCAGCAGCTTGGTGAGGAGCTCCTACAATGAGCAGTTCTTC.

The V call is TRBV28, the J call TRBJ2-3; no firm D call. Germline V gene lookup returns CDR1 MDHEN and CDR2 SYDVKM. The CDR3 is 12 residues long. V dropped 2 bases and J dropped 2 bases, with 2 bases sitting between them. The CDR3 DNA reads TGTGCCAGCAGTTTAGTCACAGATACGCAGTATTTT. Translating gives CASSLVTDTQYF.

This clone turned up a few times. V and J are TRBV27 and TRBJ1-1, with no clear D. The V end was cut by 2 bases, the J end by 1 base, with 8 bases between. Per the germline V gene, CDR1 is MNHEY and CDR2 is SMNVEV (reference sequence). This CDR3 comprises 14 residues. Here the CDR3 DNA reads TGTGCCAGCAGTTTAATGGGCCCGAACACTGAAGCTTTCTTT. This translates into CASSLMGPNTEAFF.

This clone turned up a few times. The chain carries TRBV7-8 and TRBJ1-6, with 11 bases that match TRBD1. The ends lost 5 bases at V and 9 bases at J; junction bases unmatched: 6. CDR1 and CDR2 from the germline V gene are SGHVS and FQNEAQ. CDR3 length equals 15 residues. The DNA for the CDR3 is TGTGCCAGCAGCGCGGACAGGGGGCGCGTTTCACCCCTCCACTTT. This translates into CASSADRGRVSPLHF.

The chain combines TRBV7-2 with TRBJ2-3, with D tentatively TRBD2 (7 bases). Trimming shortened V by 2 bases and J by 2 bases, and 14 bases separated the two germline ends. The CDR3 length is 16 residues. Germline CDR1 SGHTA, CDR2 FQGNSA. The CDR3, as DNA: TGTGCCAGCAGCTTAATTGCGGGGGCGTACACAGATACGCAGTATTTT. It yields the protein CASSLIAGAYTDTQYF.

This clone is termed medium-sized (0.01 to 0.1%). This chain joins TRBV11-2 and TRBJ2-1, with TRBD2 matching 10 bases. With 3 bases clipped from V and 1 base from J, the junction kept 3 bases outside the gene matches. Germline CDR1 SGHAT, CDR2 FQNNGV. The CDR3 sequence is 16 residues long. The CDR3 protein is CASSFPGLASYNEQFF. CDR3 in DNA: TGTGCCAGCAGCTTTCCGGGACTAGCGTCCTACAATGAGCAGTTCTTC.

A few counts support this clone. This chain uses TRBV5-1 with TRBJ2-2; perhaps TRBD2 as D (6 bases). Deletions cut 4 bases from V and 1 base from J, with 14 bases between. Looked up from germline, CDR1 is SGHRS and CDR2 is YFSETQ. The CDR3 consists of 16 residues. The chain's CDR3 is CASSPAEGGNTGELFF. The CDR3 bases are TGCGCCAGCAGCCCGGCGGAGGGTGGGAACACCGGGGAGCTGTTTTTT.

The gene calls are TRBV7-6 and TRBJ2-7; weak D call: TRBD1 (5 bases). CDR1 and CDR2 from the germline V gene are SGHVS and FNYEAQ. CDR3 size: 12 residues. Trimming took 5 bases from V and 6 from J, leaving 11 bases between them. DNA of the CDR3: TGTGCCAGCAGCCCCAGGGAAGCCGAGCAGTACTTC. Amino acids: CASSPREAEQYF.

This clone was picked up one time. The chain combines TRBV4-1 with TRBJ2-1; 9 nucleotides line up with TRBD2. Germline CDR1 MGHRA, CDR2 YSYEKL. V gave up 3 bases and J gave up 13 bases; unmatched junction bases: 7. CDR3 length: 13 amino acids. In DNA form, the CDR3 reads TGCGCCAGCAGCCATCCCAGCGGGGGGTTACAGTTCTTC. Translated, it gives CASSHPSGGLQFF.

This clone has more than one count but fewer than ten. V usage is TRBV7-2 and J usage is TRBJ2-1; 8 bases are a match to TRBD1. The length of the CDR3 is 15 residues. Looked up from germline, CDR1 is SGHTA and CDR2 is FQGNSA. V shed 6 bases, J shed 5 bases, and the junction held 9 bases outside the gene matches. The CDR3 sequence: CASRDRQGLDNEQFF. The CDR3 bases are TGTGCCAGCAGAGACCGACAGGGGCTAGACAATGAGCAGTTCTTC.

In DNA, the CDR3 is TGTGCCTGGATCCTGGGGGTCGGCTATGGCTACACCTTC. Its protein is CAWILGVGYGYTF. The chain carries TRBV30 and TRBJ1-2; maybe TRBD1 (5 bases). The germline gives CDR1 GTSNPN, CDR2 SVGIG (reference sequence). This CDR3 contains 13 residues. Deletions cut 4 bases from V and 4 bases from J, with 13 bases between.

The sample holds a few counts of this clone. V and J are TRBV29-1 and TRBJ2-7; D not certain. The V end lost 1 base, the J end lost 3 bases, and 7 bases lay between the germline ends. CDR1 is SQVTM and CDR2 is ANQGSEA in the germline V gene. The CDR3 contains 12 residues. As DNA, the CDR3 is TGCAGCGTTGAAGGCACATACTACGAGCAGTACTTC. This sequence encodes CSVEGTYYEQYF.

The rearrangement joins TRBV7-9 to TRBJ2-3; 8 positions agree with TRBD1. The germline V gene has CDR1 SEHNR and CDR2 FQNEAQ (reference sequence). The CDR3 is 17 amino acids. V was pared by 2 bases and J by 0 bases, with 7 bases of the junction left unmatched. The CDR3 DNA is TGTGCCAGCAGCTTATCTACAGGGGGAACTAGCACAGATACGCAGTATTTT. It codes for CASSLSTGGTSTDTQYF.

This clone was observed a few times. The chain recombines TRBV6-6 with TRBJ2-7; D gene unclear. Germline V gene lookup returns CDR1 MNHNY and CDR2 SVGAGI (reference sequence). The CDR3 runs to 13 residues. Deletions cut 0 bases from V and 4 bases from J, with 7 bases between. The CDR3 reads CASSYSQPYEQYF. CDR3 coding DNA: TGTGCCAGCAGTTACTCGCAGCCTTACGAGCAGTACTTC.

This chain connects TRBV7-2 to TRBJ2-3; 10 nucleotides match TRBD2. Germline assignment: CDR1 SGHTA and CDR2 FQGNSA. The CDR3 is 16 residues long. The trim removed 5 bases at V and 2 bases at J, leaving 7 bases unmatched. Written as DNA, the CDR3 is TGTGCCAGCAGCGCCCGGACTAGCGGCCCCACAGATACGCAGTATTTT. Amino acids: CASSARTSGPTDTQYF.

The chain combines TRBV5-1 with TRBJ2-3; a possible D gene is TRBD1 (7 bases). Germline V lookup: CDR1 SGHRS, CDR2 YFSETQ. CDR3 length: 15 amino acids. V lost 3 bases to trimming and J lost 2 bases, with 13 bases between them. The CDR3, as DNA: TGCGCCAGCAGCTCGGGGGACAGCACCACAGATACGCAGTATTTT. It codes for CASSSGDSTTDTQYF.

This clone has more than one count but fewer than ten. CDR3 region: CASSLGAVSTDTQYF. DNA for the CDR3: TGTGCCAGCAGCTTAGGGGCCGTAAGCACAGATACGCAGTATTTT. The V gene is TRBV7-8, the J gene TRBJ2-3; D is unresolved. The CDR3 is made up of 15 amino acids. Between the trimmed V and J ends, which lost 1 base and 0 bases, there was a span of 8 bases. Germline V gene data show CDR1 as SGHVS and CDR2 as FQNEAQ.

The J gene is TRBJ2-2, the V gene TRBV6-5; perhaps TRBD1 as D (5 bases). The ends were cut back, 2 bases at V and 7 bases at J, with 17 bases in the middle. The CDR3 totals 16 residues. Germline CDR1 reads MNHEY; CDR2 reads SVGAGI. CDR3 in DNA: TGTGCCAGCAGTTACGAGTTCCCAGGGTCGGGCGGGGAGCTGTTTTTT. The encoded protein is CASSYEFPGSGGELFF.

The rearrangement joins TRBV4-2 to TRBJ2-1, with TRBD1 identical over 9 bases. The CDR3 consists of 20 residues. The trim removed 5 bases at V and 4 bases at J, leaving 21 bases unmatched. Germline assignment: CDR1 LGHNA and CDR2 YNFKEQ. The CDR3 sequence is CASSSPPFSVLGTGYNEQFF. CDR3 DNA: TGTGCCAGCAGCTCCCCTCCGTTCAGTGTCTTGGGGACAGGGTACAATGAGCAGTTCTTC.

V gene TRBV5-1 combines with J gene TRBJ2-5, with 7 bases identical to TRBD1. The trim removed 0 bases at V and 1 base at J, leaving 3 bases unmatched. Germline CDR1 reads SGHRS; CDR2 reads YFSETQ. The CDR3 is made up of 15 amino acids. The CDR3 is CASSLEGGSQETQYF. The CDR3 coding sequence is TGCGCCAGCAGCTTGGAAGGGGGCAGCCAAGAGACCCAGTACTTC.